This T cell receptor beta chain appears in the sequencing data of a study of blood T cell repertoires in COVID-19. Study-wide context: Samples representing acute and convalescent COVID-19 were sourced from the United States, Italy and Spain. PBMCs, B-cell-depleted T cells, or T cells were the source of the cDNA or gDNA that made up the material.

Seattle researchers signed up patients amid active infection and tracked them longitudinally. Authors' methods: Nucleated cell number was recorded as an estimate derived from reference gene primer amplification. Generated by immunoSEQ multiplex PCR, the TCRdb table keeps only in-frame clones and is missing some. V and J calls plus clone size are reproduced from that table; the DNA served to infer D and trimming. The sample carries about 200,000 clones, around 86% recorded once. The sample comprised peripheral blood. The clonotype comes from a woman between 65 and 79 years old with COVID-19, enrolled during active disease.

This CDR3 is CASSQDVQRPGLAGGPRDTQYF. As DNA, the CDR3 is TGCGCCAGCAGCCAAGATGTTCAACGGCCGGGACTAGCGGGAGGGCCGCGAGATACGCAGTATTTT. J is TRBJ2-3 and V is TRBV4-3; 16 positions agree with TRBD2. In germline, CDR1 is LGHNA, CDR2 YSLEER. This CDR3 is built from 22 residues. V gave up 0 bases and J gave up 5 bases; unmatched junction bases: 17.